Following are 13 T cell receptor beta chains from one sample sequenced in a study of T cells in localized non-small cell lung cancer. Libraries were prepared by immunoSEQ multiplex PCR; TCRdb keeps only in-frame clonotypes and omits some of them. The table includes roughly 34,000 clones, about nine tenths detected once. The material sequenced was peripheral blood, taken before any cancer treatment. The receptors stem from a male donor at least 60 years old with stage III lung adenocarcinoma.

This chain joins TRBV11-3 and TRBJ2-2; possibly TRBD1 or TRBD2 for D (6 bases each). The V gene's germline CDR1 is SGHNT and CDR2 YENEEA. V lost 2 bases and J 6 bases, leaving 7 bases between the germline ends. This CDR3 contains 13 residues. The CDR3 here is CASSLRGAGELFF. CDR3 DNA sequence: TGTGCCAGCAGCTTAAGGGGGGCCGGGGAGCTGTTTTTT. Full variable domain (rest looked up from reference TRBV11-3 and TRBJ2-2): EAGVVQSPRYKIIEKKQPVAFWCNPISGHNTLYWYLQNLGQGPELLIRYENEEAVDDSQLPKDRFSAERLKGVDSTLKIQPAELGDSAVYLCASSLRGAGELFFGEGSRLTVL.

V is TRBV4-1 and J is TRBJ2-1; perhaps D is TRBD1 or TRBD2 (5 bases each). Trimming stripped 5 bases from V and 4 bases from J, with 12 bases between. The germline V gene encodes CDR1 MGHRA and CDR2 YSYEKL. The CDR3 spans 14 residues. CDR3 amino acids: CASSYRDQYNEQFF. The CDR3 nucleotides read TGCGCCAGCAGCTACCGGGACCAGTACAATGAGCAGTTCTTC.

This chain joins TRBV19 and TRBJ2-4; 7 nucleotides match TRBD1. The CDR3 totals 14 residues. Losses at the gene ends were 5 bases for V and 6 bases for J; bases not matched to a gene: 7. Germline lookup yields CDR1 LNHDA and CDR2 SQIVND (reference sequence). The CDR3 DNA sequence: TGTGCCAGTAGTTTACAGGGGTGGGGAAACATTCAGTACTTC. Its protein product is CASSLQGWGNIQYF.

The chain employs TRBV5-1 and TRBJ2-3; D remains unclear. CDR3 length: 14 residues. V was clipped by 0 bases and J by 5 bases, with 10 bases between them. Germline V gene sequence: CDR1 SGHRS, CDR2 YFSETQ. The CDR3 spells CASSLEALKDTQYF. In DNA form, the CDR3 reads TGCGCCAGCAGCTTGGAAGCCCTGAAAGATACGCAGTATTTT.

V is TRBV18 and J is TRBJ2-7, with D perhaps TRBD1 (6 bases). Germline CDR1 is KGHSH and CDR2 is LQKENI. The CDR3 covers 14 residues. V lost 4 bases to trimming and J lost 2 bases, with 12 bases between them. In DNA, the CDR3 is TGTGCCAGCTCACTGATGCAGGGGCCCTACGAGCAGTACTTC. This gives the protein CASSLMQGPYEQYF.

The rearrangement joins TRBV6-5 to TRBJ2-7; D is possibly TRBD1 or TRBD2 (5 bases each). This CDR3 has 15 residues. The ends were cut back, 2 bases at V and 2 bases at J, with 13 bases in the middle. Per the germline V gene, CDR1 is MNHEY and CDR2 is SVGAGI. Here the CDR3 reads CASSYGGMGTYEQYF. In nucleotides, the CDR3 is TGTGCCAGCAGTTACGGGGGAATGGGAACCTACGAGCAGTACTTC.

The chain combines TRBV5-8 with TRBJ1-1; D not certain. V was trimmed by 0 bases and J by 7 bases, leaving 10 bases between them. The germline V gene encodes CDR1 SGHTS and CDR2 YDEGEE. CDR3 length equals 13 residues. In DNA, the CDR3 is TGTGCCAGCAGCTTGGAGGGAGAGAGTGAAGCTTTCTTT. It encodes CASSLEGESEAFF.

The rearrangement uses TRBV30 and TRBJ2-3; D is undetermined. V lost 4 bases and J 4 bases, leaving 9 bases between the germline ends. CDR1 is GTSNPN, CDR2 SVGIG, per germline (reference sequence). This CDR3 spans 12 amino acids. The CDR3 DNA is TGTGCCTGGAACAGACTTCCAGATACGCAGTATTTT. Translation gives CAWNRLPDTQYF.

This chain uses TRBV7-3 with TRBJ2-5; 7 nucleotides line up with TRBD1. From germline, CDR1 is SGHTA and CDR2 FQGTGA. V lost 4 bases, J lost 5 bases, and 10 bases stayed unmatched. The CDR3 covers 15 residues. CDR3 bases: TGTGCCAGCAGCTATACGACAGGGTCTCAGGAGACCCAGTACTTC. Translating gives CASSYTTGSQETQYF.

The V call is TRBV2, the J call TRBJ2-5; 9 bases agree with TRBD2. The CDR3 has 16 amino acids. Germline V gene sequence: CDR1 SNHLY, CDR2 FYNNEI. With V trimmed by 3 bases and J by 3 bases, 8 bases remained unmatched. The CDR3 nucleotides read TGTGCCAGCAGTGAGGTACTAGCGGGCAGAGAAGAGACCCAGTACTTC. This codes for CASSEVLAGREETQYF.

The J gene is TRBJ2-1, the V gene TRBV11-2, with TRBD2 as a possible D gene (6 bases). The ends were cut back, 6 bases at V and 10 bases at J, with 16 bases in the middle. This CDR3 has 13 residues. The germline V gene has CDR1 SGHAT and CDR2 FQNNGV. The CDR3 region is CASSPEWGGEQFF. As DNA, the CDR3 is TGTGCCAGCAGTCCAGAATGGGGAGGCGAGCAGTTCTTC.

This clone has more than one count but fewer than ten. The chain carries TRBV7-2 and TRBJ2-7; TRBD2 matches 12 bases. The V gene end was trimmed by 4 bases and the J gene end by 4 bases; junction bases not matched to a gene: 8. Germline V gene sequence: CDR1 SGHTA, CDR2 FQGNSA. CDR3 length equals 16 residues. The CDR3 reads CASSYSSGGAGYEQYF. The CDR3 coding sequence is TGTGCCAGCAGCTATTCTAGCGGGGGGGCCGGGTACGAGCAGTACTTC.

The chain recombines TRBV25-1 with TRBJ2-1; D might be TRBD1 (5 bases). Germline loops: CDR1 MGHDK, CDR2 SYGVNS. There are 13 residues in the CDR3. Between the trimmed V and J ends, which lost 6 bases and 4 bases, there was a span of 10 bases. The CDR3 DNA is TGTGCCAGCAGCGCCGGACATTACAATGAGCAGTTCTTC. This gives the protein CASSAGHYNEQFF.